This is a list of T cell receptor beta chains from one sample in a study of cytomegalovirus exposure and HLA in healthy donors. Using immunoSEQ multiplex PCR, the repertoire was profiled, and TCRdb retains in-frame clones only, with some absent. The table lists approximately 160,000 clones, 75% to 80% of them singletons, with around 2.8% in the top ten. Sequencing was carried out using PBMCs. These TCRs come from a woman aged 40 to 55 in good health and CMV-seropositive. Both conserved end residues are part of each CDR3. The D gene is left open where the match is weak. Size is omitted from some rows. Given values are once, few, many or a class for expanded clones.

cdr3_length | j_call | d_call | clone_size | v_call | cdr3_aa | cdr3_nt
15 | TRBJ2-7 | . | . | TRBV27 | CASSLSPGWTYEQYF | TGTGCCAGCAGTTTATCACCGGGGTGGACCTACGAGCAGTACTTC
15 | TRBJ1-5 | . | few | TRBV15 | CATSSGLNSNQPQHF | TGTGCCACCAGCAGTGGACTGAATAGCAATCAGCCCCAGCATTTT
15 | TRBJ2-5 | TRBD2 | . | TRBV7-2 | CASSLGGRVEETQYF | TGTGCCAGCAGCTTAGGCGGGAGGGTGGAGGAGACCCAGTACTTC
17 | TRBJ2-1 | TRBD2 | . | TRBV5-1 | CASSLAASGRGDDEQFF | TGCGCCAGCAGCTTGGCGGCTAGCGGGAGGGGCGACGATGAGCAGTTCTTC
16 | TRBJ2-5 | TRBD2 | . | TRBV5-1 | CASSLGLAGEGETQYF | TGCGCCAGCAGCTTGGGATTAGCGGGAGAGGGTGAGACCCAGTACTTC
15 | TRBJ2-1 | TRBD2 | . | TRBV5-4 | CASSLGGGDPNEQFF | TGTGCCAGCAGCTTGGGCGGGGGGGACCCCAATGAGCAGTTCTTC
14 | TRBJ2-1 | TRBD2 | . | TRBV19 | CASSISGSSGEQFF | TGTGCCAGTAGTATCAGCGGGAGCTCCGGTGAGCAGTTCTTC
16 | TRBJ2-2 | TRBD2 | . | TRBV28 | CASSLLASGFPGELFF | TGTGCCAGCAGTTTATTGGCTAGCGGGTTTCCCGGGGAGCTGTTTTTT
14 | TRBJ1-1 | . | few | TRBV5-1 | CASSLGQPNTEAFF | TGCGCCAGCAGCTTGGGACAGCCGAACACTGAAGCTTTCTTT
11 | TRBJ2-7 | . | . | TRBV20-1 | CGARRLTEQYF | TGCGGTGCTAGACGGTTGACAGAGCAGTACTTC
17 | TRBJ2-5 | TRBD2 | once | TRBV5-6 | CASSLASLAGSRETQYF | TGTGCCAGCAGCTTGGCCTCACTAGCGGGGTCCCGGGAGACCCAGTACTTC
14 | TRBJ1-3 | . | . | TRBV4-2 | CASSQGTPGNTIYF | TGTGCCAGCAGCCAAGGGACTCCTGGAAACACCATATATTTT
12 | TRBJ2-3 | . | . | TRBV28 | CASSPWTVTQYF | TGTGCCAGCAGTCCGTGGACAGTTACGCAGTATTTT
16 | TRBJ2-2 | . | . | TRBV18 | CASSPELARNTGELFF | TGTGCCAGCTCACCAGAACTAGCAAGGAACACCGGGGAGCTGTTTTTT
14 | TRBJ2-1 | . | once | TRBV4-2 | CASSQRDIHNEQFF | TGTGCCAGCAGCCAACGTGACATACACAATGAGCAGTTCTTC
15 | TRBJ2-5 | . | . | TRBV7-2 | CASSLNQAREETQYF | TGTGCCAGCAGCCTAAACCAAGCGAGGGAAGAGACCCAGTACTTC
14 | TRBJ2-1 | TRBD2 | few | TRBV5-1 | CASQLSGRADEQFF | TGCGCCAGCCAACTTAGCGGGAGGGCGGATGAGCAGTTCTTC
11 | TRBJ2-5 | . | . | TRBV6-5 | CASSSGESEYF | TGTGCCAGCAGTTCCGGAGAATCCGAGTACTTC
12 | TRBJ2-7 | . | few | TRBV2 | CALGQSSYEQYF | TGTGCCCTTGGACAGAGCTCCTACGAGCAGTACTTC
17 | TRBJ2-7 | TRBD2 | . | TRBV4-3 | CASSQEGSLAGMYEQYF | TGCGCCAGCAGCCAAGAGGGGTCCCTAGCGGGAATGTACGAGCAGTACTTC
17 | TRBJ2-1 | TRBD1 | . | TRBV27 | CASSRWTGGNRLNEQFF | TGTGCCAGCAGTAGATGGACAGGCGGAAATCGTTTGAATGAGCAGTTCTTC
12 | TRBJ1-2 | . | . | TRBV7-9 | CASSLEGEGYTF | TGTGCCAGCAGCTTGGAGGGAGAAGGCTACACCTTC
16 | TRBJ2-2 | TRBD2 | . | TRBV5-4 | CASSLGTSANTGELFF | TGTGCCAGCAGCTTGGGGACTAGCGCTAACACCGGGGAGCTGTTTTTT
15 | TRBJ2-7 | . | . | TRBV10-3 | CAISESIGGSYEQYF | TGTGCCATCAGTGAGTCAATTGGGGGGTCCTACGAGCAGTACTTC
15 | TRBJ1-2 | TRBD1 | . | TRBV25-1 | CASSDIDRDSDGYTF | TGTGCCAGCAGTGACATCGACAGGGATTCGGATGGCTACACCTTC
13 | TRBJ2-5 | . | . | TRBV2 | CASSVQGTETQYF | TGTGCCAGCAGTGTCCAGGGCACGGAGACCCAGTACTTC
14 | TRBJ1-3 | . | . | TRBV30 | CASQDGGAGNTIYF | TGTGCCAGCCAGGACGGAGGAGCTGGAAACACCATATATTTT
15 | TRBJ1-2 | TRBD1 | . | TRBV7-9 | CASSAPGTENYGYTF | TGTGCCAGCAGCGCCCCCGGGACAGAAAACTATGGCTACACCTTC
14 | TRBJ2-7 | . | . | TRBV12-1 | CASSTDRGVYEQYF | TGTGCCAGCAGCACGGACAGGGGGGTGTACGAGCAGTACTTC
12 | TRBJ2-7 | TRBD1 | . | TRBV30 | CAWRDRAYEQYF | TGTGCCTGGAGGGACAGGGCCTACGAGCAGTACTTC
16 | TRBJ1-3 | . | . | TRBV6-6 | CASSRDKSSSGNTIYF | TGTGCCAGCAGTAGGGACAAGAGCAGCTCTGGAAACACCATATATTTT
14 | TRBJ2-1 | . | . | TRBV5-1 | CASSLGLASDEQFF | TGCGCCAGCAGCTTGGGGCTAGCTAGTGATGAGCAGTTCTTC
17 | TRBJ1-5 | TRBD1 | . | TRBV19 | CASSIDLDREGNQPQHF | TGTGCCAGTAGTATAGATCTGGACAGGGAGGGCAATCAGCCCCAGCATTTT
14 | TRBJ1-5 | . | . | TRBV7-2 | CASSLVQGGQPQHF | TGTGCCAGCAGCTTAGTCCAGGGAGGACAGCCCCAGCATTTT
15 | TRBJ1-2 | TRBD1 | . | TRBV5-1 | CASSSYLTGAYGYTF | TGCGCCAGCAGCTCCTACCTGACAGGGGCCTATGGCTACACCTTC
13 | TRBJ1-2 | . | once | TRBV6-1 | CASSEVAGDGYTF | TGTGCCAGCAGTGAAGTGGCAGGGGATGGCTACACCTTC
14 | TRBJ1-2 | . | . | TRBV28 | CASSPTGLGYGYTF | TGTGCCAGCAGTCCTACAGGGTTAGGCTATGGCTACACCTTC
14 | TRBJ2-1 | TRBD2 | few | TRBV4-3 | CASSQGTSGRGQFF | TGCGCCAGCAGCCAGGGAACTAGCGGGAGGGGGCAGTTCTTC
15 | TRBJ2-5 | TRBD1 | . | TRBV7-6 | CASSQRQGRRETQYF | TGTGCCAGCAGCCAAAGACAGGGAAGAAGGGAGACCCAGTACTTC
14 | TRBJ2-7 | . | . | TRBV18 | CASSPPSGNWVQYF | TGTGCCAGCTCACCACCCTCCGGGAATTGGGTGCAGTACTTC
15 | TRBJ2-7 | TRBD2 | . | TRBV4-3 | CASSQVRGGTYEQYF | TGCGCCAGCAGCCAAGTTCGCGGGGGGACCTACGAGCAGTACTTC
13 | TRBJ1-5 | . | . | TRBV7-2 | CASSLGGGQPQHF | TGTGCCAGCAGCCTCGGGGGAGGTCAGCCCCAGCATTTT
13 | TRBJ2-1 | TRBD2 | . | TRBV30 | CAWSPTSGNEQFF | TGTGCCTGGAGTCCGACTAGCGGCAATGAGCAGTTCTTC
17 | TRBJ2-5 | TRBD1 | . | TRBV7-7 | CASSTLQGAGDQETQYF | TGTGCCAGCAGCACTTTACAGGGGGCAGGAGACCAAGAGACCCAGTACTTC
16 | TRBJ2-3 | TRBD1 | . | TRBV4-3 | CASSQVALQGSDTQYF | TGCGCCAGCAGCCAAGTGGCCCTACAGGGGTCAGATACGCAGTATTTT
16 | TRBJ2-3 | TRBD2 | . | TRBV30 | CAWSVASGTRTDTQYF | TGTGCCTGGAGTGTGGCTAGCGGGACTCGCACAGATACGCAGTATTTT
16 | TRBJ2-7 | . | . | TRBV4-2 | CASSQIGRDRSYEQYF | TGTGCCAGCAGCCAGATTGGGCGGGACCGATCCTACGAGCAGTACTTC